The next 7 T cell receptor beta chains were all read from a single sample in a study of shared clonotypes between healthy human individuals. Libraries were prepared by immunoSEQ multiplex PCR; TCRdb keeps only in-frame clonotypes and omits some of them. The repertoire holds roughly 2.5 million clones, with more than 90% as singletons. Sequencing was done on a sample of naive CD4+ T cells sorted from blood. Subset noted: CD45RA+ positively selected. These receptors originate from a man between 18 and 29 years old in good health.

This CDR3 is CASSPSLGLAAYEQYF. DNA for the CDR3: TGTGCCAGCTCACCAAGTCTTGGGTTAGCGGCCTACGAGCAGTACTTC. V and J are TRBV18 and TRBJ2-7, with TRBD2 as a possible D gene (6 bases). The ends were cut back, 2 bases at V and 2 bases at J, with 16 bases in the middle. The CDR3 loop spans 16 amino acids. Germline CDR1 and CDR2: KGHSH and LQKENI. Complete variable domain (other parts from reference TRBV18 and TRBJ2-7): NAGVMQNPRHLVRRRGQEARLRCSPMKGHSHVYWYRQLPEEGLKFMVYLQKENIIDESGMPKERFSAEFPKEGPSILRIQQVVRGDSAAYFCASSPSLGLAAYEQYFGPGTRLTVT.

Only one count was recorded for this clone. V gene TRBV7-6 combines with J gene TRBJ2-1; 7 positions agree with TRBD2. CDR1 and CDR2 from the germline V gene are SGHVS and FNYEAQ. V lost 5 bases and J lost 7; bases outside the gene matches: 11. The CDR3 extends over 15 amino acids. The CDR3 sequence is CASSPRYRGGNEQFF. CDR3 bases: TGTGCCAGCAGCCCTAGGTACCGGGGAGGGAATGAGCAGTTCTTC. Based on the CDR3 plus reference TRBV7-6 and TRBJ2-1, the full variable domain is GAGVSQSPRYKVTKRGQDVALRCDPISGHVSLYWYRQALGQGPEFLTYFNYEAQQDKSGLPNDRFSAERPEGSISTLTIQRTEQRDSAMYRCASSPRYRGGNEQFFGPGTRLTVL.

This chain connects TRBV11-2 to TRBJ2-7; D is unclear. Germline CDR1 is SGHAT and CDR2 is FQNNGV. This CDR3 has 12 residues. The V and J ends lost 5 bases and 3 bases respectively, with 8 bases between them. CDR3 sequence reads: CASSPQFYEQYF. DNA of the CDR3: TGTGCCAGCAGCCCCCAATTCTACGAGCAGTACTTC.

This clone was observed a single time. The identical CDR3 is also encoded by other nucleotide sequences in the sample. The chain is built from TRBV7-2 and TRBJ2-7, with unresolved D. CDR3 length: 11 residues. The ends were cut back, 4 bases at V and 4 bases at J, with 5 bases in the middle. Germline values: CDR1 SGHTA, CDR2 FQGNSA. The CDR3 protein is CASSSEYEQYF. The CDR3 nucleotides read TGTGCCAGCAGCTCTGAGTACGAGCAGTACTTC.

The chain has TRBV6-1 and TRBJ1-4; D possibly corresponds to TRBD1 (5 bases). The V end lost 8 bases, the J end lost 3 bases, and 16 bases lay between the germline ends. Germline assignment: CDR1 MNHNS and CDR2 SASEGT. This CDR3 region has 15 residues. CDR3 nucleotide sequence: TGTGCCAGCCGGACCAGGGCGTGGGCTAATGAAAAACTGTTTTTT. This codes for CASRTRAWANEKLFF.

This clone is a singleton in its sample. The chain joins TRBV30 to TRBJ1-4; D gene unclear. The V gene lost 4 bases and the J gene lost 4 bases, with 16 bases spanning the gap. CDR1 is GTSNPN, CDR2 SVGIG, per germline (reference sequence). CDR3 length equals 15 residues. CDR3: CAWNQPSAGNEKLFF. The CDR3 DNA is TGTGCCTGGAATCAACCTTCCGCGGGTAATGAAAAACTGTTTTTT.

The V gene is TRBV7-6, the J gene TRBJ2-6; no firm D call. Per the germline V gene, CDR1 is SGHVS and CDR2 is FNYEAQ. The CDR3 runs to 13 residues. V was trimmed by 5 bases and J by 2 bases, leaving 4 bases between them. The CDR3: CASSPTGANVLTF. CDR3 sequence (DNA): TGTGCCAGCAGCCCTACTGGGGCCAACGTCCTGACTTTC.